The clone carrying this T cell receptor (beta chain) was seen only once. Its antigen is as yet unknown. This entry comes from a study of cytomegalovirus exposure and HLA in healthy donors. Study background: T cells numbering around 180 million yielded roughly 120 million unique TCR beta sequences in an earlier analysis.

Study observations and caveats: One variant, a missense change in DCLRE1C, was linked in a later analysis to TCR beta V- and J-gene trimming.

The V end lost 1 base, the J end lost 6 bases, and 15 bases lay between the germline ends. Germline V gives CDR1 MDHEN, CDR2 SYDVKM. The CDR3 runs 15 residues. Amplification used 60 Vbeta primers and 13 Jbeta primers. Clones were sequenced by immunoSEQ multiplex PCR, and TCRdb holds only the in-frame ones, with some missing. The sample includes 120,000 to 150,000 clones, about 80% of them seen just once. The V gene is TRBV28, the J gene TRBJ1-1, with TRBD1 as a possible D gene (5 bases). Material for sequencing was PBMCs. The source of this sequence is a man aged 25 to 45 in good health and CMV-seronegative. In nucleotides, the CDR3 is TGTGCCAGCAGTTTATCCCTTACAGGATACTCTGAAGCTTTCTTT. It yields the protein CASSLSLTGYSEAFF.